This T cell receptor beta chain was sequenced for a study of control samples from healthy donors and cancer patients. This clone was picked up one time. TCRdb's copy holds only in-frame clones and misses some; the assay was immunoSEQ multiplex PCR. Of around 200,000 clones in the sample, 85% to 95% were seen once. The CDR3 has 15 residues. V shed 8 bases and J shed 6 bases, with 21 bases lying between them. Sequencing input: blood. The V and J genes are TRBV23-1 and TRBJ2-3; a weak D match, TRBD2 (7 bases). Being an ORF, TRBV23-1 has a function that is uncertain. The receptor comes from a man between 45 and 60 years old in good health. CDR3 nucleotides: TGCGCCAGCCATCTCTATGCGGGGGCACCGGATACGCAGTATTTT. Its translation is CASHLYAGAPDTQYF.